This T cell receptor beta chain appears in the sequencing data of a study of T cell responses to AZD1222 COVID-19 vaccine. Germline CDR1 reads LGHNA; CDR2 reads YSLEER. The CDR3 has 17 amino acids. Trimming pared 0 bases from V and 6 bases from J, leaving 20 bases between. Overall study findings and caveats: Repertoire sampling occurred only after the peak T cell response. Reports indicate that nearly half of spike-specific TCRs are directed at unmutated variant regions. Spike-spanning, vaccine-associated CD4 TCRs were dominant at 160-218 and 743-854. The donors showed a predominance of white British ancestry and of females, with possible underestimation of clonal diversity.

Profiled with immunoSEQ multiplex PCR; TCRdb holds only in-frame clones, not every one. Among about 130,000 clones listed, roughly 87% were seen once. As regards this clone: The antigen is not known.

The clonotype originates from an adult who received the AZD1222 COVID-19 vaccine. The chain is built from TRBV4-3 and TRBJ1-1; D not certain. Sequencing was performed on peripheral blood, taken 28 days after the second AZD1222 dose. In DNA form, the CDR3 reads TGCGCCAGCAGCCAAGAGGGCATCATACGGGGAGAGTCTGAAGCTTTCTTT. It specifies CASSQEGIIRGESEAFF.